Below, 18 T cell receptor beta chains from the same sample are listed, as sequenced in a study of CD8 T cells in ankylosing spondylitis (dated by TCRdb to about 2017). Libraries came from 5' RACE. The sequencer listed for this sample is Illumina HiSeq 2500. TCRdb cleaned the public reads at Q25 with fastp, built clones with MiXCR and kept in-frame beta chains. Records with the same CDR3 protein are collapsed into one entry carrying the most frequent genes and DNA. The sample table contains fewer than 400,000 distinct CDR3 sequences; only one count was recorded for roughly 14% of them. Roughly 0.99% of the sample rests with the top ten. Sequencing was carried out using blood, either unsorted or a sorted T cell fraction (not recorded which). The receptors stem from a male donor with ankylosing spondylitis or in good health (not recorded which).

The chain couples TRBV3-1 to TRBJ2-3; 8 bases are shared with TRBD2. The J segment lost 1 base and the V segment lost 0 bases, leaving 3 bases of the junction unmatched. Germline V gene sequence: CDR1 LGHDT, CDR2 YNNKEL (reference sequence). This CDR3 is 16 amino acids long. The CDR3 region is CASSQDSGAGTDTQYF. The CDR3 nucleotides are TGTGCCAGCAGCCAAGATAGCGGGGCGGGCACAGATACGCAGTATTTT.

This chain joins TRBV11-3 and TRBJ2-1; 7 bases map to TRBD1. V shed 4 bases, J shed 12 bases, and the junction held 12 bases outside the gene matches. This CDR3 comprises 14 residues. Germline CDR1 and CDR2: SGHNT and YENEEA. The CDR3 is CASSSQGGERGQFF. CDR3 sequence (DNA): TGTGCCAGCAGCTCGCAAGGGGGCGAGAGGGGGCAGTTCTTC.

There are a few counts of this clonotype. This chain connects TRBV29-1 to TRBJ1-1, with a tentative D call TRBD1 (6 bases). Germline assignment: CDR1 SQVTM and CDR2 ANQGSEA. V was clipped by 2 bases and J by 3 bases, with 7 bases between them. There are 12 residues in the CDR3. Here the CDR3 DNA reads TGCAGCGTTGAAAGGGGGGACACTGAAGCTTTCTTT. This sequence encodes CSVERGDTEAFF.

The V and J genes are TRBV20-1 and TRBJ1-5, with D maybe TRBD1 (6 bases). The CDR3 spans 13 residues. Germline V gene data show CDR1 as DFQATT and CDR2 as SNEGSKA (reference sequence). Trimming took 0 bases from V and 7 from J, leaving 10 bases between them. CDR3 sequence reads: CSARDQGNQPQHF. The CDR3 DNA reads TGCAGTGCTAGAGATCAGGGGAACCAGCCCCAGCATTTT.

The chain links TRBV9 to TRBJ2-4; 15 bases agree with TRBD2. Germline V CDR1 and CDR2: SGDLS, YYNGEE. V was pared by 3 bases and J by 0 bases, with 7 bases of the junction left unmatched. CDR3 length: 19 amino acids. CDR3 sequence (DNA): TGTGCCAGCAGCGCCGGGACTAGCGGGGGGTCCCTAGCCAAAAACATTCAGTACTTC. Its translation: CASSAGTSGGSLAKNIQYF.

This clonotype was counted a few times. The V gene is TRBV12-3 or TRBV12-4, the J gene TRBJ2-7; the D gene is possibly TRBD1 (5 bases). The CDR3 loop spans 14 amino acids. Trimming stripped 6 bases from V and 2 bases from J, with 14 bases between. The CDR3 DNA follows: TGTGCCAGCAGGGAACAGGAGACTGCCTACGAGCAGTACTTC. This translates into CASREQETAYEQYF.

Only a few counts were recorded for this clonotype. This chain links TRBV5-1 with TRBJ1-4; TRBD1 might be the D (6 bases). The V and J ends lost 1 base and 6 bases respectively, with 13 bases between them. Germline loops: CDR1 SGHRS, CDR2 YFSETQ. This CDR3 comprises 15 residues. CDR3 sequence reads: CASSLSGASDEKLFF. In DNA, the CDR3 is TGCGCCAGCAGCTTGTCGGGGGCATCGGATGAAAAACTGTTTTTT.

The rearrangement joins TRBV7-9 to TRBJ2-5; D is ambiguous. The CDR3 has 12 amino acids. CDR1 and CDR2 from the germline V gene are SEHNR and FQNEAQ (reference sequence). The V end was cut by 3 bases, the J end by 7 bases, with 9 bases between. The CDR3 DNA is TGTGCCAGCAGCTTCCAGGCCGGGACCCAGTACTTC. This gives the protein CASSFQAGTQYF.

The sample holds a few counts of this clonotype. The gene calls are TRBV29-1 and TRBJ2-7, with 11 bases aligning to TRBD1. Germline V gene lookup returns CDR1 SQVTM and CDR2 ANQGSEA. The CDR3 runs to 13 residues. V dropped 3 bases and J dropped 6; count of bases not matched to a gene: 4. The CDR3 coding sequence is TGCAGCGTTGAGATAGGGACAGGGGGCGAGCAGTACTTC. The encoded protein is CSVEIGTGGEQYF.

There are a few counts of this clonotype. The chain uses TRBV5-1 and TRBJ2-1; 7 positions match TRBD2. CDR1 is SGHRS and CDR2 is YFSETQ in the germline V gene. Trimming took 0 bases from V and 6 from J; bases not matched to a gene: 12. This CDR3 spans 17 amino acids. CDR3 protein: CASSLERASGALNEQFF. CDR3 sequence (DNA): TGCGCCAGCAGCTTGGAACGGGCCAGCGGGGCTCTCAATGAGCAGTTCTTC.

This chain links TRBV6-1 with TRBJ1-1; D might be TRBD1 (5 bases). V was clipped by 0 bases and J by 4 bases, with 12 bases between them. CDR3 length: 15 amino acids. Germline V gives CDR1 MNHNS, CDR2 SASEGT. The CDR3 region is CASSEAAGLGTEAFF. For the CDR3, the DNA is TGTGCCAGCAGTGAAGCGGCAGGGTTGGGCACTGAAGCTTTCTTT.

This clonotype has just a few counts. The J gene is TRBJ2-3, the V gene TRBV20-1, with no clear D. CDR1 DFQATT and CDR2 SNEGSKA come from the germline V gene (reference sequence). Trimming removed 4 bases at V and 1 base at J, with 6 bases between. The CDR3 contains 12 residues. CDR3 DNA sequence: TGCAGTGCTAACCCACGCACAGATACGCAGTATTTT. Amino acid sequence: CSANPRTDTQYF.

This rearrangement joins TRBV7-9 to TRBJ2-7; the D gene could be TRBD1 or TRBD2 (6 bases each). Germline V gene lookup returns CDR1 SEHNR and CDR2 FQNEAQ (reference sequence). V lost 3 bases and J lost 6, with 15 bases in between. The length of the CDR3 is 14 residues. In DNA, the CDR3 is TGTGCCAGCAGCTTCCACAGGGAGGAGGGCGAGCAGTACTTC. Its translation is CASSFHREEGEQYF.

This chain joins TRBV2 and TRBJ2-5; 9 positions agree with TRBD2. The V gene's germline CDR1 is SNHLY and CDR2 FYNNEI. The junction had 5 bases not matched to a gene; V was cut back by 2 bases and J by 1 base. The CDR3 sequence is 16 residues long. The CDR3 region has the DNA TGTGCCAGCAGTGAACGACTAGCGGACTTCCAAGAGACCCAGTACTTC. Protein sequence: CASSERLADFQETQYF. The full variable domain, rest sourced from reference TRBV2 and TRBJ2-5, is EPEVTQTPSHQVTQMGQEVILRCVPISNHLYFYWYRQILGQKVEFLVSFYNNEISEKSEIFDDQFSVERPDGSNFTLKIRSTKLEDSAMYFCASSERLADFQETQYFGPGTRLLVL.

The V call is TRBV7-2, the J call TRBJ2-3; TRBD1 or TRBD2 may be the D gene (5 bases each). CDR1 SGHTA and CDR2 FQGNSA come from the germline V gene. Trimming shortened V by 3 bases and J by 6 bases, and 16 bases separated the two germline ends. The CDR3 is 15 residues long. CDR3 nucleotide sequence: TGTGCCAGCAGCTTCGCTGCCCCGGGGCCGGATACGCAGTATTTT. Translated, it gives CASSFAAPGPDTQYF. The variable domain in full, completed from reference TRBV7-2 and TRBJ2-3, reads GAGVSQSPSNKVTEKGKDVELRCDPISGHTALYWYRQSLGQGLEFLIYFQGNSAPDKSGLPSDRFSAERTGGSVSTLTIQRTQQEDSAVYLCASSFAAPGPDTQYFGPGTRLTVL.

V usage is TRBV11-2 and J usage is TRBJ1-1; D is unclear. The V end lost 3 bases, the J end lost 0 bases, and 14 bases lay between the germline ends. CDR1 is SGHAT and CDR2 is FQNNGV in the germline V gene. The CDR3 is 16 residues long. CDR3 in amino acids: CASSFGQAGLNTEAFF. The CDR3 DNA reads TGTGCCAGCAGCTTCGGGCAGGCTGGACTGAACACTGAAGCTTTCTTT.

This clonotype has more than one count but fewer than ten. The CDR3 DNA reads TGCGCCAGCAGCTTGTTGACGGGGGAAGAGACCCAGTACTTC. Protein product: CASSLLTGEETQYF. V and J are TRBV5-1 and TRBJ2-5; D is perhaps TRBD2 (6 bases). V lost 1 base and J lost 3, with 10 bases in between. Looked up from germline, CDR1 is SGHRS and CDR2 is YFSETQ. CDR3 length: 14 amino acids. The full variable domain, with the rest looked up from reference TRBV5-1 and TRBJ2-5, is KAGVTQTPRYLIKTRGQQVTLSCSPISGHRSVSWYQQTPGQGLQFLFEYFSETQRNKGNFPGRFSGRQFSNSRSEMNVSTLELGDSALYLCASSLLTGEETQYFGPGTRLLVL.

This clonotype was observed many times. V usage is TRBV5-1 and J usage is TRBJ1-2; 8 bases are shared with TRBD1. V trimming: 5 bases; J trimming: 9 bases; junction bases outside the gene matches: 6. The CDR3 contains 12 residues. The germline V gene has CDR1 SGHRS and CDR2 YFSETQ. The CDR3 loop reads CASRDRDARYTF. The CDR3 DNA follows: TGCGCCAGCAGGGACAGGGATGCGCGCTACACCTTC.